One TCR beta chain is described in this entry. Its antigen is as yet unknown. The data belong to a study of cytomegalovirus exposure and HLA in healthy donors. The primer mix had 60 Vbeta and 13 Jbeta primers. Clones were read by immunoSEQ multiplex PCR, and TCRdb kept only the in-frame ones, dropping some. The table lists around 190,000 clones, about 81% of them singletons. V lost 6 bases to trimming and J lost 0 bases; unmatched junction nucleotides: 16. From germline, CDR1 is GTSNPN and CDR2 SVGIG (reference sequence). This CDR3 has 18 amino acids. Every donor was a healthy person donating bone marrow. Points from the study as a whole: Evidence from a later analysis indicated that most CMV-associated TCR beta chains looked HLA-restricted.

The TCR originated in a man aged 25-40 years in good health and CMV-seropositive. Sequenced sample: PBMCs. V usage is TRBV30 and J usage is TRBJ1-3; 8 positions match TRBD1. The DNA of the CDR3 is TGTGCCTGCCGCCGGGACAGGCGCCTCCCAAGCTCTGGAAACACCATATATTTT. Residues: CACRRDRRLPSSGNTIYF.